This TCR beta chain was profiled in a study of long-term antiretroviral therapy in people with HIV. Run at survey level, the immunoSEQ assay was version v3.0. Assay: immunoSEQ multiplex PCR; the TCRdb copy retains only in-frame clones and omits some. The sample has 20,000 to 25,000 clones, 82% seen once; the top ten hold around 8.1%. Trimming left V 2 bases short and J 5 bases short, with 18 bases between. Germline loops: CDR1 ENHRY, CDR2 SYGVKD. This CDR3 contains 17 residues. By share of the sample, this clone is medium-sized. The chain employs TRBV10-3 and TRBJ1-4; a possible D gene is TRBD1 (6 bases). Material: unsorted PBMCs, obtained at the start of antiretroviral therapy. The TCR originated in a man aged 50 to 60 with HIV. The CDR3: CAISEPGDPQGNEKLFF. The CDR3 DNA reads TGTGCCATCAGTGAGCCAGGGGACCCCCAAGGCAATGAAAAACTGTTTTTT.